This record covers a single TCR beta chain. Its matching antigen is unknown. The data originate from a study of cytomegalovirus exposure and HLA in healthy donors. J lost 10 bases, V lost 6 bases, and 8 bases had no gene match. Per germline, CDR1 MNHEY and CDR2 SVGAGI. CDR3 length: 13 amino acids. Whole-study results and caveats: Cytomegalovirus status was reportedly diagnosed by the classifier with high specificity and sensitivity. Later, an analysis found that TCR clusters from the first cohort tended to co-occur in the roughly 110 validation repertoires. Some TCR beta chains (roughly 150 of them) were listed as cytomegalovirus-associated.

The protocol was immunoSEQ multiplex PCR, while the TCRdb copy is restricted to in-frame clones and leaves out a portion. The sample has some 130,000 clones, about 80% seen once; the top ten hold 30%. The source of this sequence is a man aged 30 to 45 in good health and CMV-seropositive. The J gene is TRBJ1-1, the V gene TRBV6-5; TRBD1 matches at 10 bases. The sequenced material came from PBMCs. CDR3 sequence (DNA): TGTGCCAGCAGCTTACGACAGGGGGCCTCAGCTTTCTTT. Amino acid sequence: CASSLRQGASAFF.